This record covers a single T cell receptor (beta chain). This specimen belongs to a study of blood T cell repertoires in COVID-19. Study information: The samples span acute and convalescent COVID-19 from the United States, Italy and Spain. Nucleic acid was either cDNA or gDNA, and it came from T cells, B-cell-depleted T cells, or PBMCs.

Per the original methods: Reference gene primer amplification gave nucleated cell count estimates. Sequenced by immunoSEQ multiplex PCR; TCRdb stores in-frame clones only, minus some. The DNA gave D and trimming, while V, J and clone size come from that table. Altogether 45,000 to 55,000 clones are present, more than 70% being singletons, with the ten largest covering roughly 4.8%. In germline, CDR1 is SGHRS, CDR2 YFSETQ. This CDR3 contains 14 residues. With 0 bases removed from V and 9 bases from J, the gap between germline ends came to 10 bases. The rearrangement links TRBV5-1 to TRBJ1-6, with D perhaps matching TRBD1 (5 bases). The sample comprised peripheral blood. The TCR originated in a human donor in a cohort sampled during active COVID-19. CDR3 coding DNA: TGCGCCAGCAGCTTGGGGGAAGGGGTTTCACCCCTCCACTTT. It codes for CASSLGEGVSPLHF.